These T cell receptor beta chains were read from a single sample in a study of blood T cell repertoires in COVID-19. TCRdb's table, derived via immunoSEQ multiplex PCR, lists solely in-frame clones and lacks some. This repertoire shows 150,000 or so clones, less than 90% found once; its top ten account for 3.5% to 5%. Specimen: PBMCs or T cells enriched from blood (not recorded which). The receptors were sampled from a woman aged 45-65 years who had recovered from COVID-19. CDR3s include the opening cysteine and the closing phenylalanine or tryptophan. The D gene is left open where the match is weak. Clone sizes are given selectively: once, few, many, or a class where the clone is expanded.

>TRBJ1-5|TRBD1|-|TRBV28
TGTGCCAGCAGCTCATTCCGGGACAGCCATCAGCCCCAGCATTTT
CASSSFRDSHQPQHF
>TRBJ1-5|-|few|TRBV28
TGTGCCAGCAGTTTGGAGATCAAGCCCCAGCATTTT
CASSLEIKPQHF
>TRBJ2-3|TRBD2|-|TRBV11-3
TGTGCCAGCACCAAATATAGCGGGACTAGCACAGATACGCAGTATTTT
CASTKYSGTSTDTQYF
>TRBJ1-2|TRBD1|once|TRBV28
TGTGCCACGGACAGGGGGGACGGGGATGGCTACACCTTC
CATDRGDGDGYTF
>TRBJ1-1|-|-|TRBV6-2/TRBV6-3
TGTGCCAGCAGTTCCAGTCCAGAAGCTTTCTTT
CASSSSPEAFF
>TRBJ1-5|-|-|TRBV7-2
TGTGCCAGCAGCTTAGCCTCGGGGCCCCAGCATTTT
CASSLASGPQHF
>TRBJ1-1|TRBD1|few|TRBV5-1
TGCGCCAGCAGCTGGTTTATACAGGGGCTTAACACTGAAGCTTTCTTT
CASSWFIQGLNTEAFF
>TRBJ2-1|-|few|TRBV29-1
TGCAGCGGGGGGACTTCTGATTACAATGAGCAGTTCTTC
CSGGTSDYNEQFF
>TRBJ1-2|-|-|TRBV11-2
TGTGCCAGCAGCTTAAGGGTCCGGGAGAGCTATGGCTACACCTTC
CASSLRVRESYGYTF
>TRBJ2-1|TRBD1|-|TRBV13
TGTGCCAGCAGCTCCGGACAGGGCGTTGAGCAGTTCTTC
CASSSGQGVEQFF
>TRBJ1-1|-|-|TRBV18
TGTGCCAGCTCACCAAGTCCGGGGGGGGAGATTGAAGCTTTCTTT
CASSPSPGGEIEAFF
>TRBJ1-3|-|-|TRBV12-5
TGTGCTAGTGGTACACCCCCGGGGGCCATATATTTT
CASGTPPGAIYF
>TRBJ1-1|-|-|TRBV11-3
TGTGCCAGCAGCTCCCAGATGAACACTGAAGCTTTCTTT
CASSSQMNTEAFF
>TRBJ1-6|-|-|TRBV7-9
TGTGCCAGCAGCTTAGGCCCCGGGGGGAGCAATTCACCCCTCCACTTT
CASSLGPGGSNSPLHF
>TRBJ2-4|TRBD1|-|TRBV11-1
TGTGCCAGCAGCTTAGAGGGGGCCGAGGGGAACATTCAGTACTTC
CASSLEGAEGNIQYF